This passage covers 20 T cell receptor beta chains from one sample sequenced in a study of cytomegalovirus exposure and HLA in healthy donors. Amplification used 60 Vbeta primers and 13 Jbeta primers. Some clones are missing from TCRdb's copy, which holds only in-frame ones; the method was immunoSEQ multiplex PCR. The sample records about 140,000 clones, nearly 70% being singletons. Sequencing was done on a sample of PBMCs. All receptors derive from a man aged 30-40 years in good health and CMV-seropositive.

The chain recombines TRBV4-2 with TRBJ2-3, with 8 bases identical to TRBD1. Germline-derived CDR1 and CDR2 are LGHNA and YNFKEQ. V lost 0 bases, J lost 5 bases, and 10 bases stayed unmatched. This CDR3 is 17 amino acids long. Written as DNA, the CDR3 is TGTGCCAGCAGCCAAGAAGCATTAACAGGGGGGCGAGATACGCAGTATTTT. Amino acid sequence: CASSQEALTGGRDTQYF.

This clone was recorded a few times. The chain is built from TRBV2 and TRBJ1-6; tentative D call: TRBD1 (6 bases). Trimming took 3 bases from V and 7 from J, leaving 13 bases between them. Germline V CDR1 and CDR2: SNHLY, FYNNEI. This CDR3 comprises 15 residues. The CDR3 nucleotides are TGTGCCAGCAGTGAGCGGGGGGCTTCGAATTCACCCCTCCACTTT. Translating gives CASSERGASNSPLHF. The full variable domain, its missing parts supplied by reference TRBV2 and TRBJ1-6, is EPEVTQTPSHQVTQMGQEVILRCVPISNHLYFYWYRQILGQKVEFLVSFYNNEISEKSEIFDDQFSVERPDGSNFTLKIRSTKLEDSAMYFCASSERGASNSPLHFGNGTRLTVT.

This clone was detected only once. The chain carries TRBV7-2 and TRBJ2-1; a possible D gene is TRBD2 (5 bases). The CDR3 loop spans 16 amino acids. Trimming removed 1 base from V and 7 bases from J, with 17 bases in between. Looked up from germline, CDR1 is SGHTA and CDR2 is FQGNSA. CDR3 in amino acids: CASSLGGWEWYNEQFF. In DNA form, the CDR3 reads TGTGCCAGCAGCTTAGGAGGGTGGGAATGGTATAATGAGCAGTTCTTC.

The chain couples TRBV30 to TRBJ2-7, with D maybe TRBD1 (6 bases). CDR3 length equals 13 residues. The germline V gene encodes CDR1 GTSNPN and CDR2 SVGIG (reference sequence). Trimming cost V 6 bases and J 3 bases, with 15 bases left between them. CDR3 nucleotides: TGTGCCTGCACTGGGACATTTTACTACGAGCAGTACTTC. This encodes CACTGTFYYEQYF.

This clone was counted between two and nine times. This chain joins TRBV5-1 and TRBJ2-7; 7 nucleotides agree with TRBD1. Germline V gives CDR1 SGHRS, CDR2 YFSETQ. The CDR3 runs 14 residues. Losses at the gene ends were 4 bases for V and 1 base for J; bases not matched to a gene: 5. The CDR3: CASSPGTDSYEQYF. The CDR3, as DNA: TGCGCCAGCAGCCCCGGGACAGATTCCTACGAGCAGTACTTC.

The chain recombines TRBV28 with TRBJ2-2; 13 bases fit TRBD2. This CDR3 comprises 16 residues. Germline CDR1 MDHEN, CDR2 SYDVKM. Losses at the gene ends were 6 bases for V and 8 bases for J; bases not matched to a gene: 9. CDR3 bases: TGTGCCAGCAGCAACCTAGGACTAGCGGGAGCTGGGGAGCTGTTTTTT. It translates to CASSNLGLAGAGELFF. The complete variable domain, with remaining parts taken from reference TRBV28 and TRBJ2-2, reads DVKVTQSSRYLVKRTGEKVFLECVQDMDHENMFWYRQDPGLGLRLIYFSYDVKMKEKGDIPEGYSVSREKKERFSLILESASTNQTSMYLCASSNLGLAGAGELFFGEGSRLTVL.

The chain joins TRBV5-5 to TRBJ2-3; no definite D call. The germline V gene encodes CDR1 SGHKS and CDR2 YYEKEE (reference sequence). The length of the CDR3 is 14 residues. V shed 0 bases and J shed 6 bases, with 11 bases lying between them. CDR3 region: CASSLGPMGDTQYF. CDR3 sequence (DNA): TGTGCCAGCAGCTTGGGCCCGATGGGCGATACGCAGTATTTT.

CDR3 DNA sequence: TGTGCCAGCAGCTTAGTTGCGGGGGAAGGTACGCAGTATTTT. Translation: CASSLVAGEGTQYF. The chain carries TRBV11-2 and TRBJ2-3; 7 nucleotides agree with TRBD2. CDR3 length: 14 residues. J gave up 8 bases and V 1 base, and 6 bases lay outside the gene matches. Germline V gene data show CDR1 as SGHAT and CDR2 as FQNNGV.

The CDR3 spells CASSDGNNEKLFF. Here the CDR3 DNA reads TGCGCCAGCAGCGACGGGAATAATGAAAAACTGTTTTTT. The chain combines TRBV10-1 with TRBJ1-4; D not resolved. The germline V gene has CDR1 WNHNN and CDR2 SYGVQD (reference sequence). The germline V and J ends were trimmed by 6 bases and 4 bases, with 9 bases remaining between them. The length of the CDR3 is 13 residues.

This rearrangement joins TRBV4-1 to TRBJ2-1; the match to TRBD2 covers 10 bases. Trimming took 0 bases from V and 8 from J; bases not matched to a gene: 13. The CDR3 is 18 amino acids. Germline assignment: CDR1 MGHRA and CDR2 YSYEKL. The CDR3 DNA follows: TGCGCCAGCAGCCAAGATATATCCGCTAGCGGGAGTTTGGATGAGCAGTTCTTC. This translates into CASSQDISASGSLDEQFF.

Concerning this clone: Relative to the germline gene, one junction end is altered; a read error may explain this. The sample carries other DNA sequences with the same CDR3. The J gene is TRBJ2-7, the V gene TRBV29-1, with 9 positions matching TRBD1. CDR3 length: 14 amino acids. In germline, CDR1 is SQVTM, CDR2 ANQGSEA. CDR3 in amino acids: CSVEEQGASYEQYF. Here the CDR3 DNA reads TGCAGCGTTGAGGAACAGGGGGCCTCCTACGAACAGTACTTC.

The chain employs TRBV2 and TRBJ2-2; 8 positions agree with TRBD2. The V gene's germline CDR1 is SNHLY and CDR2 FYNNEI. The junction had 11 bases not matched to a gene; V was cut back by 7 bases and J by 4 bases. The CDR3 sequence is 16 residues long. The CDR3 protein is CASKTSVGRGTGELFF. Here the CDR3 DNA reads TGTGCCAGCAAGACTAGCGTTGGTAGGGGCACCGGGGAGCTGTTTTTT. The variable domain in full, completed from reference TRBV2 and TRBJ2-2, reads EPEVTQTPSHQVTQMGQEVILRCVPISNHLYFYWYRQILGQKVEFLVSFYNNEISEKSEIFDDQFSVERPDGSNFTLKIRSTKLEDSAMYFCASKTSVGRGTGELFFGEGSRLTVL.

The chain links TRBV27 to TRBJ1-5; D might be TRBD1 (5 bases). Germline CDR1 is MNHEY and CDR2 is SMNVEV (reference sequence). V lost 8 bases to trimming and J lost 2 bases, with 19 bases between them. CDR3 length: 16 amino acids. This CDR3 is CASRIKGLAGNQPQHF. CDR3 bases: TGTGCCAGCCGTATAAAGGGGCTGGCGGGCAATCAGCCCCAGCATTTT.

The chain couples TRBV12-5 to TRBJ2-7; weak D call: TRBD1 (6 bases). Between the trimmed V and J ends, which lost 0 bases and 3 bases, there was a span of 15 bases. Germline V CDR1 and CDR2: LGHNT, FRNRAP. This CDR3 spans 16 amino acids. CDR3 DNA: TGTGCTAGTGGTTTGGTTCTGCTGGGACAAATCTACGAGCAGTACTTC. This translates into CASGLVLLGQIYEQYF.

This clone has only one observation. The V and J genes are TRBV18 and TRBJ1-2, with a possible D match to TRBD1 (5 bases). Germline CDR1 KGHSH, CDR2 LQKENI. The CDR3 is 14 amino acids. Trimming removed 3 bases from V and 6 bases from J, with 14 bases in between. This CDR3 is CASSPGLSGDGYTF. CDR3 nucleotides: TGTGCCAGCTCACCGGGACTGTCTGGGGATGGCTACACCTTC.

CDR3 protein: CASSVGANYGYTF. CDR3 nucleotides: TGTGCCAGCAGCGTAGGAGCTAACTATGGCTACACCTTC. The chain combines TRBV9 with TRBJ1-2; unclear D gene. The CDR3 consists of 13 residues. The germline V gene has CDR1 SGDLS and CDR2 YYNGEE. Trimming left V 0 bases short and J 0 bases short, with 3 bases between.

This clone was counted at least ten times. Relative to the germline gene, one junction end is altered; a read error may explain this. This rearrangement joins TRBV6-1 to TRBJ2-4, with D possibly matching TRBD2 (5 bases). Germline loops: CDR1 MNHNS, CDR2 SASEGT. CDR3 length: 13 amino acids. The CDR3 loop is CASSELAENIQYF. In nucleotides, the CDR3 is TGTGCCAGCAGTGAACTAGCCGAAAACATTCAGTACTTC.

CDR3 DNA sequence: TGTGCCAGCAGCCGCGGACTAGCGGGAGTCGACACCGGGGAGCTGTTTTTT. Protein: CASSRGLAGVDTGELFF. V and J are TRBV28 and TRBJ2-2; 13 bases fit TRBD2. CDR3 length: 17 residues. Per germline, CDR1 MDHEN and CDR2 SYDVKM. After removal of 6 bases from V and 3 bases from J, the junction contained 7 bases not matched to a gene. The full variable domain, rest sourced from reference TRBV28 and TRBJ2-2, is DVKVTQSSRYLVKRTGEKVFLECVQDMDHENMFWYRQDPGLGLRLIYFSYDVKMKEKGDIPEGYSVSREKKERFSLILESASTNQTSMYLCASSRGLAGVDTGELFFGEGSRLTVL.

V and J are TRBV27 and TRBJ2-7; 11 bases fit TRBD2. This CDR3 has 14 amino acids. Germline assignment: CDR1 MNHEY and CDR2 SMNVEV (reference sequence). J was trimmed by 7 bases and V by 8 bases; bases with no gene match: 10. The CDR3 coding sequence is TGTGCCAGCGGCTATCTAGCGGGGGGTGGGGAGCAGTACTTC. This translates into CASGYLAGGGEQYF.

This chain joins TRBV30 and TRBJ1-5; 8 bases are shared with TRBD1. J lost 7 bases, V lost 1 base, and 6 bases had no gene match. The CDR3 contains 14 residues. Germline V lookup: CDR1 GTSNPN, CDR2 SVGIG (reference sequence). Here the CDR3 DNA reads TGTGCCTGGAGTGCCGGGACAGGACGGCAGCCCCAGCATTTT. Protein sequence: CAWSAGTGRQPQHF.